This T cell receptor (beta chain) originates from a study of T cells in localized non-small cell lung cancer. TCRdb's table, derived via immunoSEQ multiplex PCR, lists solely in-frame clones and lacks some. The repertoire includes 2,800 or so clones, about 19% of them detected once, and 20% sits in the top ten. This CDR3 spans 15 amino acids. Germline V gene sequence: CDR1 MNHNS, CDR2 SASEGT. Concerning this clone: Germline is not matched at one junction end, which may reflect a read error.

The TCR comes from a man aged 40-75 years with stage I squamous cell lung carcinoma. The chain recombines TRBV6-1 with TRBJ2-3; TRBD2 agrees at 9 bases. Sequencing was performed on lung tumor tissue, taken before any cancer treatment. The CDR3 region is CAISEGTSRADTQYF. The CDR3 DNA sequence: TGTGCCATCAGTGAAGGGACTAGCAGGGCAGATACGCAGTATTTT.